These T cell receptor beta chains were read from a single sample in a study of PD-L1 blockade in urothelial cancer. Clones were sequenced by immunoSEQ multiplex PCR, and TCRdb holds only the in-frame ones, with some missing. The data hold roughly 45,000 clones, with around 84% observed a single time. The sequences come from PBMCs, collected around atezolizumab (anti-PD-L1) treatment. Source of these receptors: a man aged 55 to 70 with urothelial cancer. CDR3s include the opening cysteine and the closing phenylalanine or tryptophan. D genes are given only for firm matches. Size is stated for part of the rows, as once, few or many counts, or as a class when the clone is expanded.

cdr3_nt: TGTGCCAGCAGTTTTGAAGCCAACTATGGCTACACCTTC; cdr3_aa: CASSFEANYGYTF; j_call: TRBJ1-2; d_call: -; clone_size: -; v_call: TRBV27
cdr3_nt: TGTGCCAGCAGCTTAGGGACAGCAGGTGGCTATGGCTACACCTTC; cdr3_aa: CASSLGTAGGYGYTF; j_call: TRBJ1-2; d_call: TRBD1; clone_size: few; v_call: TRBV5-6
cdr3_nt: TGTGCCAGCAGCGCTATTGACCCCGGGAAGCAGTTCTTC; cdr3_aa: CASSAIDPGKQFF; j_call: TRBJ2-1; d_call: -; clone_size: -; v_call: TRBV7-6
cdr3_nt: TGTGCCTGGAGAGTTCAGGGGGTTGACACTGAAGCTTTCTTT; cdr3_aa: CAWRVQGVDTEAFF; j_call: TRBJ1-1; d_call: TRBD1; clone_size: -; v_call: TRBV30
cdr3_nt: TGTGCCATTAGAACCGGACAGGGGGCTTCGCGCTACACCTTC; cdr3_aa: CAIRTGQGASRYTF; j_call: TRBJ1-2; d_call: TRBD1; clone_size: -; v_call: TRBV10-3
cdr3_nt: TGTGCCAGCAGTTCCAGGGGTCCGAGCAATCAGCCCCAGCATTTT; cdr3_aa: CASSSRGPSNQPQHF; j_call: TRBJ1-5; d_call: -; clone_size: -; v_call: TRBV28
cdr3_nt: TGTGCCAGCAGCCGCGACTACCACGAGCAGTTCTTC; cdr3_aa: CASSRDYHEQFF; j_call: TRBJ2-1; d_call: -; clone_size: few; v_call: TRBV11-2
cdr3_nt: TGTGCCAGCAGTCCTTGGCTAGCGGGGGGAGATACGCAGTATTTT; cdr3_aa: CASSPWLAGGDTQYF; j_call: TRBJ2-3; d_call: TRBD2; clone_size: few; v_call: TRBV6-6
cdr3_nt: TGTGCCAGCAGCCAAGTAGGACAGCCGAGCTCCTACGAGCAGTACTTC; cdr3_aa: CASSQVGQPSSYEQYF; j_call: TRBJ2-7; d_call: -; clone_size: -; v_call: TRBV14
cdr3_nt: TGTGCTAGTGGTTTGGGGCAGGGGGTCACAGATACGCAGTATTTT; cdr3_aa: CASGLGQGVTDTQYF; j_call: TRBJ2-3; d_call: TRBD1; clone_size: few; v_call: TRBV12-5
cdr3_nt: TGTGCCAGCTCATCACTAGCGGGAGGTGACAATGAGCAGTTCTTC; cdr3_aa: CASSSLAGGDNEQFF; j_call: TRBJ2-1; d_call: TRBD2; clone_size: -; v_call: TRBV18
cdr3_nt: TGTGCCAGCAGTTTTGGGGGCGTCTACTATGGCTACACCTTC; cdr3_aa: CASSFGGVYYGYTF; j_call: TRBJ1-2; d_call: -; clone_size: -; v_call: TRBV28
cdr3_nt: TGTGCCAGTAGTATAGATCAGACTAAAGGACGGAATCAGCCCCAGCATTTT; cdr3_aa: CASSIDQTKGRNQPQHF; j_call: TRBJ1-5; d_call: -; clone_size: -; v_call: TRBV19
cdr3_nt: TGCGCCAGCAGCTCGAGACTAGCGGGGGACACAGATACGCAGTATTTT; cdr3_aa: CASSSRLAGDTDTQYF; j_call: TRBJ2-3; d_call: TRBD2; clone_size: -; v_call: TRBV5-1
cdr3_nt: TGTGCCAGCAGCTCCCCTCCTAATCAGCCCCAGCATTTT; cdr3_aa: CASSSPPNQPQHF; j_call: TRBJ1-5; d_call: -; clone_size: -; v_call: TRBV7-2
cdr3_nt: TGTGCCAGCAGCATTAGAGGGGAGCAGTTCTTC; cdr3_aa: CASSIRGEQFF; j_call: TRBJ2-1; d_call: -; clone_size: -; v_call: TRBV7-8
cdr3_nt: TGTGCCAGCAGCCTAACCCACCGACTAGCGGGGTTGCTCACAGATACGCAGTATTTT; cdr3_aa: CASSLTHRLAGLLTDTQYF; j_call: TRBJ2-3; d_call: TRBD2; clone_size: -; v_call: TRBV11-2
cdr3_nt: TGCGCCAGCAGCCCCGGACAGGGAATGGGGGCCCAGCATTTT; cdr3_aa: CASSPGQGMGAQHF; j_call: TRBJ1-5; d_call: TRBD1; clone_size: medium-sized; v_call: TRBV5-1
cdr3_nt: TGTGCCAGCTTTTTCGCCTGGGAACAGGGGGCCTCCGGAGATACGCAGTATTTT; cdr3_aa: CASFFAWEQGASGDTQYF; j_call: TRBJ2-3; d_call: TRBD1; clone_size: -; v_call: TRBV2
cdr3_nt: TGCGCCAGCAGCTTGGCACCGCAGCGGAGCTCCTACAATGAGCAGTTCTTC; cdr3_aa: CASSLAPQRSSYNEQFF; j_call: TRBJ2-1; d_call: -; clone_size: -; v_call: TRBV5-1
cdr3_nt: TGTGCCAGCAGCCAGGAGGGACAGGGGGCTTACGAGCAGTACTTC; cdr3_aa: CASSQEGQGAYEQYF; j_call: TRBJ2-7; d_call: TRBD1; clone_size: -; v_call: TRBV4-2
cdr3_nt: TGTGCCAGCTCACCACGACAGGCCCACTCAACTAATGAAAAACTGTTTTTT; cdr3_aa: CASSPRQAHSTNEKLFF; j_call: TRBJ1-4; d_call: -; clone_size: -; v_call: TRBV18
cdr3_nt: TGTGCCAGTAGTTTCCGACAGTATGACTATGGCTACACCTTC; cdr3_aa: CASSFRQYDYGYTF; j_call: TRBJ1-2; d_call: -; clone_size: -; v_call: TRBV19
cdr3_nt: TGTGCCAGTAGTCGGGACAGGACCAATCAGCCCCAGCATTTT; cdr3_aa: CASSRDRTNQPQHF; j_call: TRBJ1-5; d_call: TRBD1; clone_size: -; v_call: TRBV19
cdr3_nt: TGTGCCAGCACCACGAACGAGTACGCGACCCAGTACTTC; cdr3_aa: CASTTNEYATQYF; j_call: TRBJ2-5; d_call: -; clone_size: once; v_call: TRBV7-9
cdr3_nt: TGTGCCACCAGGAGCAGGGACTCCTACAATGAGCAGTTCTTC; cdr3_aa: CATRSRDSYNEQFF; j_call: TRBJ2-1; d_call: -; clone_size: once; v_call: TRBV15
cdr3_nt: TGCAGCGTGAACGAGAACTATGGCTACACCTTC; cdr3_aa: CSVNENYGYTF; j_call: TRBJ1-2; d_call: -; clone_size: -; v_call: TRBV29-1
cdr3_nt: TGTGCCAGCAGCCCCGGGACAGTTCCTAGGGAGCAGTACTTC; cdr3_aa: CASSPGTVPREQYF; j_call: TRBJ2-7; d_call: TRBD1; clone_size: -; v_call: TRBV6-5
cdr3_nt: TGCGCCAGCAGCCCCCTCTACAGGGGCAGCGGCGAGCAGTACTTC; cdr3_aa: CASSPLYRGSGEQYF; j_call: TRBJ2-7; d_call: TRBD1; clone_size: -; v_call: TRBV4-3
cdr3_nt: TGTGCCAGCAGCTTGGTAAGGGGTTCCTACGAGCAGTACTTC; cdr3_aa: CASSLVRGSYEQYF; j_call: TRBJ2-7; d_call: -; clone_size: -; v_call: TRBV7-8
cdr3_nt: TGTGCCAGCACCATAAGGGACAGCTCTAACTATGGCTACACCTTC; cdr3_aa: CASTIRDSSNYGYTF; j_call: TRBJ1-2; d_call: TRBD1; clone_size: -; v_call: TRBV6-1
cdr3_nt: TGTGCCAGTAACCGGGACTCCATTGAAGCTTTCTTT; cdr3_aa: CASNRDSIEAFF; j_call: TRBJ1-1; d_call: -; clone_size: -; v_call: TRBV19
cdr3_nt: TGTGCCAGCAAGGGACAGGGAGGTTTTGATACGCAGTATTTT; cdr3_aa: CASKGQGGFDTQYF; j_call: TRBJ2-3; d_call: TRBD1; clone_size: -; v_call: TRBV6-5
cdr3_nt: TGTGCCAGCAGCACGGGGGCAGATACGCAGTATTTT; cdr3_aa: CASSTGADTQYF; j_call: TRBJ2-3; d_call: -; clone_size: -; v_call: TRBV7-9
cdr3_nt: TGTGCCTGGACCCTACTCGAAAGGCAGGGGACCATGAACACTGAAGCTTTCTTT; cdr3_aa: CAWTLLERQGTMNTEAFF; j_call: TRBJ1-1; d_call: -; clone_size: -; v_call: TRBV30
cdr3_nt: TGTGCCAGCAGCCTTAGCGGACTAGCGGGAGTTAATGAGCAGTTCTTC; cdr3_aa: CASSLSGLAGVNEQFF; j_call: TRBJ2-1; d_call: TRBD2; clone_size: -; v_call: TRBV4-2
cdr3_nt: TGTGCCAGCAGTACCCGGACAGATTACAATCAGCCCCAGCATTTT; cdr3_aa: CASSTRTDYNQPQHF; j_call: TRBJ1-5; d_call: -; clone_size: once; v_call: TRBV2
cdr3_nt: TGTGCCACAAACCCCCGGGAGGCCCTTTCTGGAAACACCATATATTTT; cdr3_aa: CATNPREALSGNTIYF; j_call: TRBJ1-3; d_call: -; clone_size: -; v_call: TRBV7-9
cdr3_nt: TGTGCCAGCAGTGAAGGCGGGGGACCTTTCGAGCAGTACTTC; cdr3_aa: CASSEGGGPFEQYF; j_call: TRBJ2-7; d_call: TRBD2; clone_size: -; v_call: TRBV6-1
cdr3_nt: TGTGCCAGCAGCTTTGGGGCGGGGGGCACAGATACGCAGTATTTT; cdr3_aa: CASSFGAGGTDTQYF; j_call: TRBJ2-3; d_call: TRBD2; clone_size: -; v_call: TRBV5-4
cdr3_nt: TGCGCCAGCAGCCAATCCCCAGGGATTTTCGGCTACACCTTC; cdr3_aa: CASSQSPGIFGYTF; j_call: TRBJ1-2; d_call: -; clone_size: many; v_call: TRBV4-1
cdr3_nt: TGCGCCAGCAGCTCCGGACAGGGAGCGGCCTACGAGCAGTACTTC; cdr3_aa: CASSSGQGAAYEQYF; j_call: TRBJ2-7; d_call: TRBD1; clone_size: -; v_call: TRBV5-1
cdr3_nt: TGTGCCAGCAGTTGGGACATTGGCGGGAGCCCCTACGAGCAGTACTTC; cdr3_aa: CASSWDIGGSPYEQYF; j_call: TRBJ2-7; d_call: -; clone_size: -; v_call: TRBV27
cdr3_nt: TGTGCCAGCAGGCGAGACAGGGGAGGTGGAAACACCATATATTTT; cdr3_aa: CASRRDRGGGNTIYF; j_call: TRBJ1-3; d_call: TRBD1; clone_size: -; v_call: TRBV7-6
cdr3_nt: TGCGCCAGCAGCCAAGGTGTGAGCGGGAGCCTCCCCTACAATGAGCAGTTCTTC; cdr3_aa: CASSQGVSGSLPYNEQFF; j_call: TRBJ2-1; d_call: TRBD2; clone_size: -; v_call: TRBV4-3
cdr3_nt: TGTGCCAGCAGTGGGATAGCGGGGGTTAACACAGATACGCAGTATTTT; cdr3_aa: CASSGIAGVNTDTQYF; j_call: TRBJ2-3; d_call: TRBD2; clone_size: -; v_call: TRBV28
cdr3_nt: TGTGCCAGCAGTGGAACTAGATTGGGTGAGCAGTTCTTC; cdr3_aa: CASSGTRLGEQFF; j_call: TRBJ2-1; d_call: -; clone_size: -; v_call: TRBV6-1
cdr3_nt: TGCGCCAGCAGCGTGGGACAGGGGCGGATCGAGACCCAGTACTTC; cdr3_aa: CASSVGQGRIETQYF; j_call: TRBJ2-5; d_call: TRBD1; clone_size: once; v_call: TRBV5-1
cdr3_nt: TGTGCCAGCAGTTTACGGGGTACTGAAGCTTTCTTT; cdr3_aa: CASSLRGTEAFF; j_call: TRBJ1-1; d_call: -; clone_size: -; v_call: TRBV28
cdr3_nt: TGTGCCAGCAGCCGACTAGCGGGAGATTTGCGCTCCTACAATGAGCAGTTCTTC; cdr3_aa: CASSRLAGDLRSYNEQFF; j_call: TRBJ2-1; d_call: TRBD2; clone_size: once; v_call: TRBV14
cdr3_nt: TGCGCCAGCAGCTTGGAACAGAACTATGGCTACACCTTC; cdr3_aa: CASSLEQNYGYTF; j_call: TRBJ1-2; d_call: -; clone_size: -; v_call: TRBV5-1
cdr3_nt: TGTGCCAGCAGTGAAATTGACACGTCCACTGAAGCTTTCTTT; cdr3_aa: CASSEIDTSTEAFF; j_call: TRBJ1-1; d_call: -; clone_size: -; v_call: TRBV2
cdr3_nt: TGTGCCTGGAGTTCCCCGCCCGAAGCGGGTGAGCAGTACTTC; cdr3_aa: CAWSSPPEAGEQYF; j_call: TRBJ2-7; d_call: -; clone_size: -; v_call: TRBV30
cdr3_nt: TGTGCCAGCAGCGCCTCTTTTGGCGGTGGGACAGATACGCAGTATTTT; cdr3_aa: CASSASFGGGTDTQYF; j_call: TRBJ2-3; d_call: -; clone_size: once; v_call: TRBV6-4